These T cell receptor beta chains were read from a single sample in a study of blood T cell repertoires in COVID-19. Produced via immunoSEQ multiplex PCR; TCRdb's table is partial and in-frame only. The repertoire has 250,000 or so clones, more than 75% of them found once; the top ten carry less than 3%. Sequenced input: PBMCs or T cells enriched from blood (not recorded which). Every receptor here comes from a woman aged 18-35 years who had recovered from COVID-19. CDR3s include the opening cysteine and the closing phenylalanine or tryptophan. D genes are given only for firm matches. Only part of the rows carry a size: once, few, many, or a class if the clone is expanded.

V gene	J gene	D gene	clone size	CDR3 DNA	CDR3 protein
TRBV6-4	TRBJ1-1	TRBD1	NA	TGTGCCAGCAGTCCCCAACAGGGGGCGATGGCTGAAGCTTTCTTT	CASSPQQGAMAEAFF
TRBV7-3	TRBJ2-1	NA	NA	TGTGCCAGCAGCTTTGGTGGGAGTTCAAATGAGCAGTTCTTC	CASSFGGSSNEQFF
TRBV20-1	TRBJ1-2	NA	NA	TGCAGTGCTAGTGTTTTCAGAGGGTCCTTTTTCTATGGCTACACCTTC	CSASVFRGSFFYGYTF
TRBV6-1	TRBJ2-1	NA	NA	TGTGCCAGCAGTGAAGGGACGGGGAGTTTCAATGAGCAGTTCTTC	CASSEGTGSFNEQFF
TRBV5-1	TRBJ2-2	TRBD2	NA	TGCGCCAGCAGCGAGTGGGAGGGAAACACCGGGGAGCTGTTTTTT	CASSEWEGNTGELFF
TRBV5-1	TRBJ1-3	NA	NA	TGCGCCAGCAGCTTGTCGGCCTTTTTCCGGGACACCATATATTTT	CASSLSAFFRDTIYF
TRBV7-9	TRBJ1-2	NA	NA	TGTGCCAGCAGCTTAGCGATGGGAGCTAACTATGGCTACACCTTC	CASSLAMGANYGYTF
TRBV6-2/TRBV6-3	TRBJ2-7	TRBD2	NA	TGTGCCAGCAGTTACCCTCGGACTAGCGGGAACGAGCAGTACTTC	CASSYPRTSGNEQYF
TRBV11-1	TRBJ2-1	NA	NA	TGTGCCAGCAGCCTCGACAATGAGCAGTTCTTC	CASSLDNEQFF
TRBV9	TRBJ2-5	TRBD2	NA	TGTGCCAGCAGCCCCCGGGGGGTTGGTAGCGGGGGGATCCAAGAGACCCAGTACTTC	CASSPRGVGSGGIQETQYF
TRBV15	TRBJ2-7	NA	NA	TGTGCCACCAGCAGAGGAGCGATCAACGAGCAGTACTTC	CATSRGAINEQYF
TRBV30	TRBJ1-1	NA	NA	TGTGCCTGGAACACAGGGAGCACTGAAGCTTTCTTT	CAWNTGSTEAFF
TRBV9	TRBJ2-3	NA	few	TGTGCCAGCAGGGGCTCGGGCACAGATACGCAGTATTTT	CASRGSGTDTQYF
TRBV19	TRBJ2-2	TRBD1	NA	TGTGCCAGTAGTTCCCCCCACACAGGGGTTAGAGGGGAGCTGTTTTTT	CASSSPHTGVRGELFF
TRBV7-3	TRBJ1-1	NA	NA	TGTGCCAGCAGCATCGACACGAACACTGAAGCTTTCTTT	CASSIDTNTEAFF
TRBV7-9	TRBJ1-2	NA	NA	TGTGCCAGCAGCTTCAACAGTCCTCCACTCGGCTACACCTTC	CASSFNSPPLGYTF
TRBV20-1	TRBJ2-5	NA	NA	TGCAGTGCTGAGGCGGTGGAGACCCAGTACTTC	CSAEAVETQYF
TRBV19	TRBJ1-1	NA	many	TGTGCCAGTAGTAGGACCCGGGGAACTGAAGCTTTCTTT	CASSRTRGTEAFF
TRBV10-3	TRBJ2-7	TRBD2	NA	TGTGCCATCAGTGACGCGGGAGCCTCCTACGAGCAGTACTTC	CAISDAGASYEQYF
TRBV5-5	TRBJ1-2	NA	few	TGTGCCAGCAGCGAACAGGGATACTATGGCTACACCTTC	CASSEQGYYGYTF
TRBV28	TRBJ1-1	NA	NA	TGTGCCAGCAGACCCCTTCCGGGTGAAGCTTTCTTT	CASRPLPGEAFF
TRBV28	TRBJ1-1	NA	NA	TGTGCCAGCAGCTCCGGACAGATCGTAGGGCCTGAAGCTTTCTTT	CASSSGQIVGPEAFF
TRBV27	TRBJ2-7	TRBD1	NA	TGTGCCAGCAGTTTTTGGACAGGTAGCGAGCAGTACTTC	CASSFWTGSEQYF
TRBV18	TRBJ2-5	NA	NA	TGTGCCAGCTCACCAGGACTACAAGAGACCCAGTACTTC	CASSPGLQETQYF
TRBV5-1	TRBJ2-3	NA	few	TGCGCCAGCAGCGCAGACGGAGGAAGCACAGATACGCAGTATTTT	CASSADGGSTDTQYF
TRBV19	TRBJ1-2	TRBD1	NA	TGTGCCAGTAGTATTCTCAGGGGGGAGGACTATGGCTACACCTTC	CASSILRGEDYGYTF
TRBV5-5	TRBJ2-2	TRBD1	once	TGTGCCAGCAGCTTGGCCGAGGGGACAGGGTGGGTTGGCGGGGAGCTGTTTTTT	CASSLAEGTGWVGGELFF
TRBV7-9	TRBJ2-6	NA	NA	TGTGCCAGTCTCAACCTACAGGGTCACCCCCTCTCTGGGGCCAACGTCCTGACTTTC	CASLNLQGHPLSGANVLTF
TRBV2	TRBJ2-3	NA	few	TGTGCCAGCAGTGAGAATAGGGGAGATACGCAGTATTTT	CASSENRGDTQYF
TRBV7-7	TRBJ1-4	NA	NA	TGTGCCAGCAGCCCAGACCCAGGGGCACCCACAAAACTGTTTTTT	CASSPDPGAPTKLFF
TRBV10-3	TRBJ2-7	NA	NA	TGTGCCATCAGTGAGTCGGGGGGTACCTACGAGCAGTACTTC	CAISESGGTYEQYF
TRBV5-8	TRBJ2-7	NA	NA	TGTGCCAGCAGCTTGATGCGGACAGTTGGGGACACCTACGAGCAGTACTTC	CASSLMRTVGDTYEQYF
TRBV2	TRBJ1-3	TRBD1	NA	TGTGCCAGCGCCGGGACAGCTGGAAACACCATATATTTT	CASAGTAGNTIYF
TRBV27	TRBJ1-2	TRBD1	once	TGTGCCAGCTGTAAAGATACAGGGGCGAACGGCTACACCTTC	CASCKDTGANGYTF
TRBV19	TRBJ2-1	NA	NA	TGTGCCAGTACCCATACCCGCAGCTCCTACAATGAGCAGTTCTTC	CASTHTRSSYNEQFF
TRBV29-1	TRBJ2-7	TRBD2	once	TGCAGCGTTGAAGTGCTAGCGGGAGTCGGCGAGCAGTACTTC	CSVEVLAGVGEQYF
TRBV19	TRBJ2-7	TRBD1	NA	TGTGCCAGTAGCATCTACGGACAGGGGGCTAGGTACGAGCAGTACTTC	CASSIYGQGARYEQYF
TRBV9	TRBJ1-2	NA	NA	TGTGCCAGCAGCGTAGCCTTTTTCTCGGGCTACACCTTC	CASSVAFFSGYTF
TRBV7-9	TRBJ1-2	NA	NA	TGTGCCAGCAGCTTAGTTCCCCCATCCCCGAGGGGCTACACCTTC	CASSLVPPSPRGYTF
TRBV16	TRBJ2-3	TRBD2	NA	TGTGCCAGCAGCCAAGTTGGGACACTGACTAGCGGGAGACCAGATACGCAGTATTTT	CASSQVGTLTSGRPDTQYF
TRBV19	TRBJ1-2	TRBD1	NA	TGTGCCAGTAGTATCCAAGGAGTACAGGGGGCCTACACCTTC	CASSIQGVQGAYTF
TRBV6-1	TRBJ2-2	NA	NA	TGTGCCAGCAGTGAATCGGACACCGGGGAGCTGTTTTTT	CASSESDTGELFF
TRBV28	TRBJ2-1	NA	NA	TGTGCCAGCAGGACATCGATCGGTGAGCAGTTCTTC	CASRTSIGEQFF
TRBV7-2	TRBJ2-3	NA	NA	TGTGCCAGCCCCGACTCGGAAAGTAGCACAGATACGCAGTATTTT	CASPDSESSTDTQYF
TRBV7-2	TRBJ2-7	NA	NA	TGTGCCAGCAGCTTAATCGTCAGGACCTACGAGCAGTACTTC	CASSLIVRTYEQYF
TRBV5-3	TRBJ2-7	TRBD2	NA	TGTGCCAGAAGACGACTAGCGGGAGGGCCACCCGGCTCCTACGAGCAGTACTTC	CARRRLAGGPPGSYEQYF
TRBV6-6	TRBJ2-7	TRBD1	NA	TGTGCCAGCAGTTGGGACAGGGGGCAGGACGAGCAGTACTTC	CASSWDRGQDEQYF
TRBV11-2	TRBJ2-7	NA	NA	TGTGCCAGCAGCCCTAGATCGCAGTTAGCCTACGAGCAGTACTTC	CASSPRSQLAYEQYF
TRBV28	TRBJ2-1	TRBD2	NA	TGTGCCAGCAGCGTAGCGGGCAGGGTTTACAATGAGCAGTTCTTC	CASSVAGRVYNEQFF
TRBV9	TRBJ1-3	NA	NA	TGTGCCAGCAGCGCAAACGCAGCTCCGACAGCTCACTCTGGAAACACCATATATTTT	CASSANAAPTAHSGNTIYF
TRBV5-1	TRBJ2-3	TRBD2	NA	TGCGCCAGCAGCTTGTGGGTAGTCGGCGGGGGTCGCACAGATACGCAGTATTTT	CASSLWVVGGGRTDTQYF
TRBV6-1	TRBJ2-7	NA	once	TGTGCCAGCAGTGAAGCTTGGGGTAGCGTGTACGAGCAGTACTTC	CASSEAWGSVYEQYF
TRBV19	TRBJ2-2	TRBD1	NA	TGTGCCAGTAGGCCCGGGACAGGGAACACCGGGGAGCTGTTTTTT	CASRPGTGNTGELFF
TRBV7-9	TRBJ2-7	TRBD2	NA	TGTGCCAGCAGCCCACCTAGCGGAGGAATCTACGAGCAGTACTTC	CASSPPSGGIYEQYF